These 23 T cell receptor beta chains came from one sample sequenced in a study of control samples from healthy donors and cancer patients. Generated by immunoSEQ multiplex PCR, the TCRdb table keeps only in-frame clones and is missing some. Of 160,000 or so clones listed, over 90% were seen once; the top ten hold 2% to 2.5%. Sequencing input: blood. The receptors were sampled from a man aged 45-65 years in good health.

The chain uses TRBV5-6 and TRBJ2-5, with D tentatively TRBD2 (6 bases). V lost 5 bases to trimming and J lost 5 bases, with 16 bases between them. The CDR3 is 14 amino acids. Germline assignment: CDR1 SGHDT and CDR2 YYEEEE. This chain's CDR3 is CASRGTGVVETQYF. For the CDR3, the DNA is TGTGCCAGCAGGGGAACGGGGGTGGTGGAGACCCAGTACTTC.

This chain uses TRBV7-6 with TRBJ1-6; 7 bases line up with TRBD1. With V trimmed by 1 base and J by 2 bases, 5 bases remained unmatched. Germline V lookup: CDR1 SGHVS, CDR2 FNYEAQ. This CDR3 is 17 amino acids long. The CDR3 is CASSLGQGGTYNSPLHF. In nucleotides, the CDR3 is TGTGCCAGCAGCTTAGGTCAGGGGGGGACCTATAATTCACCCCTCCACTTT.

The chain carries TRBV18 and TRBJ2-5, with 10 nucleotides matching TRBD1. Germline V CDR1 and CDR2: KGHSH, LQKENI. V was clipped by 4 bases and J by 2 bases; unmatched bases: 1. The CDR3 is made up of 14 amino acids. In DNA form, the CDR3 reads TGTGCCAGCTCACGGGGACAGGGGCAAGAGACCCAGTACTTC. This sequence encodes CASSRGQGQETQYF.

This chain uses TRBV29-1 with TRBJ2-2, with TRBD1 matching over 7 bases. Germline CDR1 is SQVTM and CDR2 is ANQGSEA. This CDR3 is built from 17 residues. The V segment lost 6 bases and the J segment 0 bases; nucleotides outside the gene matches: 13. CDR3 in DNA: TGCAGCGTCCGCTCGGCTCGGGACAGCACGAACACCGGGGAGCTGTTTTTT. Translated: CSVRSARDSTNTGELFF.

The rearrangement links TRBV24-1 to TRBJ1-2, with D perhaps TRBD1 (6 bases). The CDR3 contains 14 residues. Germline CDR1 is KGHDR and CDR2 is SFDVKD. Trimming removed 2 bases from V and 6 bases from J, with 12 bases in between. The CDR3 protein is CATSDSGAADGYTF. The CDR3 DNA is TGTGCCACCAGTGATTCGGGGGCTGCGGATGGCTACACCTTC.

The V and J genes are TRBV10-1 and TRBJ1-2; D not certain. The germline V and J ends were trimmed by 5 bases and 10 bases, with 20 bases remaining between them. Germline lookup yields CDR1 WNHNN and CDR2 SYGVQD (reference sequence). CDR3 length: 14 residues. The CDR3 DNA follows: TGCGCCAGCAGTCCCGGGTCCTCCTATTCCGTCTACACCTTC. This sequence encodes CASSPGSSYSVYTF.

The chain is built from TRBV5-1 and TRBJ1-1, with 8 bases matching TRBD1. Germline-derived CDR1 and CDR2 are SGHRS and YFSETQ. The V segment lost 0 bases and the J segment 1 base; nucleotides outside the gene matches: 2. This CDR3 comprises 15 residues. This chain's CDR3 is CASSLGGTGNTEAFF. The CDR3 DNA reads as TGCGCCAGCAGCTTGGGCGGGACAGGGAACACTGAAGCTTTCTTT.

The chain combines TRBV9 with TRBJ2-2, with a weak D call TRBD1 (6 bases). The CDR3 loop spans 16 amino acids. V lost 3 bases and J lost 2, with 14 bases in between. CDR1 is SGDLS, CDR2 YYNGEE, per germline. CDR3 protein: CASSATGTLNTGELFF. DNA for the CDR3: TGTGCCAGCAGCGCTACCGGGACACTTAACACCGGGGAGCTGTTTTTT.

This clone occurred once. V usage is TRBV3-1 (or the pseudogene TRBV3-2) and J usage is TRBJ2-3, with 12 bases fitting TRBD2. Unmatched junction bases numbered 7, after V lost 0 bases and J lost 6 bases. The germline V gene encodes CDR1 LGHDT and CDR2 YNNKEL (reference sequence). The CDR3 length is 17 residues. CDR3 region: CASSQDRLAGADDTQYF. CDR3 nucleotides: TGTGCCAGCAGCCAAGACCGACTAGCGGGAGCCGATGATACGCAGTATTTT.

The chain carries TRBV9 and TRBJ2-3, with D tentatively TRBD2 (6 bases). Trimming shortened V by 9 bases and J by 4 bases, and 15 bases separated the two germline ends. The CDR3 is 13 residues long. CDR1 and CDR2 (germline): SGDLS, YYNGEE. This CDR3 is CATGRELADTQYF. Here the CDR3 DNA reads TGTGCCACCGGCCGGGAGTTGGCAGATACGCAGTATTTT.

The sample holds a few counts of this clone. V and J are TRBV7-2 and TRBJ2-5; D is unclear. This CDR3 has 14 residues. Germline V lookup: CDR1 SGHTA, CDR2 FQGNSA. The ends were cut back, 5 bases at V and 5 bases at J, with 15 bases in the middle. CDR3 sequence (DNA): TGTGCCAGCAGCCGCCGGCTGGCGGCGGAGACCCAGTACTTC. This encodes CASSRRLAAETQYF. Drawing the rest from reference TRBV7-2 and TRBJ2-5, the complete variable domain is GAGVSQSPSNKVTEKGKDVELRCDPISGHTALYWYRQSLGQGLEFLIYFQGNSAPDKSGLPSDRFSAERTGGSVSTLTIQRTQQEDSAVYLCASSRRLAAETQYFGPGTRLLVL.

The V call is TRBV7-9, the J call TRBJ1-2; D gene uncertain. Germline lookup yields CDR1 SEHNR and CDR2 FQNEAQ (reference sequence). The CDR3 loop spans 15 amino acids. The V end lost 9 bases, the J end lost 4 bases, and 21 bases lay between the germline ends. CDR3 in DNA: TGTGCCAGTACCTCCGGGTCTTCCCTACTCTATGGCTACACCTTC. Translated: CASTSGSSLLYGYTF. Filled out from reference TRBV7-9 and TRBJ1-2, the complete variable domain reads DTGVSQNPRHKITKRGQNVTFRCDPISEHNRLYWYRQTLGQGPEFLTYFQNEAQLEKSRLLSDRFSAERPKGSFSTLEIQRTEQGDSAMYLCASTSGSSLLYGYTFGSGTRLTVV.

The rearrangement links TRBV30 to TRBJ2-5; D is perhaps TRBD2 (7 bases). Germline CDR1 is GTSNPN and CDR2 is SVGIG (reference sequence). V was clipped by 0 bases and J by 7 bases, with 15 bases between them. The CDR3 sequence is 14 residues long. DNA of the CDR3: TGTGCCTGGAGTGTACTCCAGGGGAGGGGGACCCAGTACTTC. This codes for CAWSVLQGRGTQYF.

CDR3 sequence (DNA): TGTGCCAGCAGGGACCTGGACCGTTACTATGGCTACACCTTC. Translating gives CASRDLDRYYGYTF. This chain connects TRBV6-6 to TRBJ1-2; no clear D. The CDR3 is 14 amino acids. CDR1 and CDR2 (germline): MNHNY, SVGAGI (reference sequence). Deletions cut 6 bases from V and 3 bases from J, with 14 bases between.

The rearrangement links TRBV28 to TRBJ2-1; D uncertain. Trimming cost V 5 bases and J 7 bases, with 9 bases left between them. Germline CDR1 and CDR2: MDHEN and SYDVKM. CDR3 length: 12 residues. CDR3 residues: CASSMNGNEQFF. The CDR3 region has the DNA TGTGCCAGCAGTATGAACGGGAATGAGCAGTTCTTC.

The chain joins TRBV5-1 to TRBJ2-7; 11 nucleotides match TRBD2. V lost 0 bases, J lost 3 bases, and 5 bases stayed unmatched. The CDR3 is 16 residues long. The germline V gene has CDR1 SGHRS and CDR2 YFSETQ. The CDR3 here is CASSLAGLAGGYEQYF. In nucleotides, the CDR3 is TGCGCCAGCAGCTTGGCCGGGCTAGCGGGAGGCTACGAGCAGTACTTC.

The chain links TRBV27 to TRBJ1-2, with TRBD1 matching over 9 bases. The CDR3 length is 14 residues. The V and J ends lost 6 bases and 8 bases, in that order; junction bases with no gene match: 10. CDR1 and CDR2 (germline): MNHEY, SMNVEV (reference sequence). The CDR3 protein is CASRGQGKRRGYTF. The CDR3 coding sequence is TGTGCCAGCAGGGGACAGGGCAAAAGAAGGGGCTACACCTTC.

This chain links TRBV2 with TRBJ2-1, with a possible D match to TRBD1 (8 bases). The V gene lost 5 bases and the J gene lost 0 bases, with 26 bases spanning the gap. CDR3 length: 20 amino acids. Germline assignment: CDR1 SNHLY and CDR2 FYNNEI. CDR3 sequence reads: CASSSHDRGVAGPSYNEQFF. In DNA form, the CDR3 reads TGTGCCAGCAGTTCTCATGACAGGGGAGTAGCGGGTCCCTCCTACAATGAGCAGTTCTTC.

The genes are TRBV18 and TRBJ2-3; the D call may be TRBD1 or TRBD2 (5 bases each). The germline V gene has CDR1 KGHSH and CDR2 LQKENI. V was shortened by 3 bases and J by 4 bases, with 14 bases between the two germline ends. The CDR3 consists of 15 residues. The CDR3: CASSPTHGTADTQYF. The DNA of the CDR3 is TGTGCCAGCTCACCGACACACGGGACCGCAGATACGCAGTATTTT.

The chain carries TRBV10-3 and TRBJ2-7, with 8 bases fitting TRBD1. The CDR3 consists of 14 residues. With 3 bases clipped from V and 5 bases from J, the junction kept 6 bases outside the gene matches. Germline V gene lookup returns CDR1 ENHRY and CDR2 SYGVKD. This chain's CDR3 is CAISDRTGIHEQYF. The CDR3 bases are TGTGCCATCAGTGATCGGACAGGGATCCACGAGCAGTACTTC.

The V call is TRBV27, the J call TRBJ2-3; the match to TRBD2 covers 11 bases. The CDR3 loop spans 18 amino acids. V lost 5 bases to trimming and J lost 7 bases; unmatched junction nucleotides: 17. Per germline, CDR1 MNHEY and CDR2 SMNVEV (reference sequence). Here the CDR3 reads CASSPLLSGTSGFYTQYF. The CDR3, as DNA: TGTGCCAGCAGTCCATTACTTTCCGGGACTAGCGGCTTCTATACGCAGTATTTT.

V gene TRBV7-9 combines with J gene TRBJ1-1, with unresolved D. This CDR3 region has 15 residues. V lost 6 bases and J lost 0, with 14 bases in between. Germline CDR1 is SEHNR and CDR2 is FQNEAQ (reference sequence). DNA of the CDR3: TGTGCCAGCAGGCTCCCTGGAGCGCTGAACACTGAAGCTTTCTTT. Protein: CASRLPGALNTEAFF.

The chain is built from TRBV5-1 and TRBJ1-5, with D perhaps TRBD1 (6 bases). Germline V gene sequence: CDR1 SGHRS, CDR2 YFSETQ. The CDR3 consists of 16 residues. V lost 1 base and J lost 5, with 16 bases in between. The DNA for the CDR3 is TGCGCCAGCAGCTTGCTTCCAGGGGCCTTCTATCAGCCCCAGCATTTT. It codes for CASSLLPGAFYQPQHF.